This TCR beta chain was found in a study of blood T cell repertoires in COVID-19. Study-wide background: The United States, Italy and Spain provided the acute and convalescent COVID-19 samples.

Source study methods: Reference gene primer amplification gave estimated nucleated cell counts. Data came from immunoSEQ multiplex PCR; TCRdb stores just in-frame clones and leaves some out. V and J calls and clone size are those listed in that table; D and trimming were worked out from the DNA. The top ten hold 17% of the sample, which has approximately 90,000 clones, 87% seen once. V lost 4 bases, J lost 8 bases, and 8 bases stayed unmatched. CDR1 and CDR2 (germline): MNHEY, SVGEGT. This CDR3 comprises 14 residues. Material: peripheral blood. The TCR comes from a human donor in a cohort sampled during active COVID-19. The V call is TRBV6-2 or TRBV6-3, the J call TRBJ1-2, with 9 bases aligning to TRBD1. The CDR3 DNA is TGTGCCAGCAGTTCCACAGGGGGCATTCGGGGCTACACCTTC. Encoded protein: CASSSTGGIRGYTF.